The entry below gives a single T cell receptor beta chain sequence along with its context. The record originates from a study of OX40 agonist ivuxolimab in advanced cancers. Study details: Two cutaneous melanoma patients and one hepatocellular carcinoma patient, three in all, had partial responses.

Method: immunoSEQ multiplex PCR; TCRdb's copy keeps in-frame clones and lacks some. The data contain approximately 34,000 clones, around 86% of them seen just once; the ten biggest clones take up approximately 1.3%. V was pared by 0 bases and J by 2 bases, with 8 bases between. The germline CDR1 and CDR2 sequences are MGHRA and YSYEKL. CDR3 length: 15 amino acids. The sample in question was CD4+ or CD8+ T cells sorted from blood, obtained in a trial of the OX40 agonist ivuxolimab. The receptor was isolated from an adult with an advanced solid tumor such as melanoma, head and neck, liver or kidney cancer. V usage is TRBV4-1 and J usage is TRBJ2-1, with a weak D call TRBD1 (5 bases). Here the CDR3 reads CASSQDRAAYNEQFF. In nucleotides, the CDR3 is TGCGCCAGCAGCCAAGACAGGGCCGCCTACAATGAGCAGTTCTTC.